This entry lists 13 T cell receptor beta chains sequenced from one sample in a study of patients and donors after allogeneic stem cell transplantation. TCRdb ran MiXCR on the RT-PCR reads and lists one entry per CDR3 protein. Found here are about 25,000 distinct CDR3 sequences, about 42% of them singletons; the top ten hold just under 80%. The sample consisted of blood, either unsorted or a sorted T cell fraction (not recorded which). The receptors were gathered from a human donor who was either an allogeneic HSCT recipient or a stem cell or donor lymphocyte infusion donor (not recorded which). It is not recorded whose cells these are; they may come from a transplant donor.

DNA of the CDR3: TGTGCCAGCAGCTTGTATGCCAGGGTTTACGAGCAGTACTTC. It codes for CASSLYARVYEQYF. The chain employs TRBV5-4 and TRBJ2-7; D may be TRBD1 (5 bases). CDR1 is SGHNT, CDR2 YYREEE, per germline (reference sequence). CDR3 size: 14 residues. V lost 1 base to trimming and J lost 4 bases, with 12 bases between them.

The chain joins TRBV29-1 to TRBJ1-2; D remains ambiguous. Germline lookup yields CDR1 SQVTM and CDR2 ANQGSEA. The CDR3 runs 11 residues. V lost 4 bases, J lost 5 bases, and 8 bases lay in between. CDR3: CSVAGNYGYTF. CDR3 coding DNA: TGCAGCGTTGCCGGGAATTATGGCTACACCTTC.

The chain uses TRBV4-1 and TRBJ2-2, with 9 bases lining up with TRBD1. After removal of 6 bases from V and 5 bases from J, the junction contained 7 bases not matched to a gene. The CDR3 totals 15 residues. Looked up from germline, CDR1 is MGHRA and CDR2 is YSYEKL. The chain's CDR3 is CASSQTGGLTGELFF. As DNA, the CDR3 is TGCGCCAGCAGTCAGACAGGGGGGCTGACCGGGGAGCTGTTTTTT.

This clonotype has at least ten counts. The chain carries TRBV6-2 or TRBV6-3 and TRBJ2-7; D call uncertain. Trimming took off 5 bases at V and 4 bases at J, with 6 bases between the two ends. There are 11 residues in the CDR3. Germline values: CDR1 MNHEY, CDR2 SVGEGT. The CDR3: CASSQTYEQYF. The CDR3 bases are TGTGCCAGCAGTCAAACATACGAGCAGTACTTC.

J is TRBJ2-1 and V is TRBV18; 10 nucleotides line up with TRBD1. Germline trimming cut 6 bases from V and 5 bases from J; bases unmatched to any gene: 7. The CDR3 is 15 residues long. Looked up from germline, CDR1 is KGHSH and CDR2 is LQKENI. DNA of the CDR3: TGTGCCAGCTCTCCCCGGACAGGGGGTCACAATGAGCAGTTCTTC. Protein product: CASSPRTGGHNEQFF.

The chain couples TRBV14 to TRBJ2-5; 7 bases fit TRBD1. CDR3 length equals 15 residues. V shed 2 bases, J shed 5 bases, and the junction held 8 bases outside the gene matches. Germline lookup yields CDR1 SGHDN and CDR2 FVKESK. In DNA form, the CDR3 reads TGTGCCAGCAGCCAATGGACAGGAGAGGGGGAGACCCAGTACTTC. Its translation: CASSQWTGEGETQYF.

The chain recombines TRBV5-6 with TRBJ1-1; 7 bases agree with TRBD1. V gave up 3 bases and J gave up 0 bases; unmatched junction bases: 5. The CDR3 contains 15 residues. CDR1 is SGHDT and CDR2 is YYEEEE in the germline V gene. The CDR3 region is CASSSTGVVNTEAFF. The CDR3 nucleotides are TGTGCCAGCAGCTCAACAGGGGTGGTGAACACTGAAGCTTTCTTT.

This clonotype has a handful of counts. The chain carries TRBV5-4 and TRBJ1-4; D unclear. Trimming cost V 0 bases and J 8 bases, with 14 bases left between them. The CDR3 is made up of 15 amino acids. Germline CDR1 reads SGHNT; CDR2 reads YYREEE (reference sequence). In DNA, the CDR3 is TGTGCCAGCAGCTTGGGGCTAGGGTCTTCCGAAAAACTGTTTTTT. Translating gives CASSLGLGSSEKLFF.

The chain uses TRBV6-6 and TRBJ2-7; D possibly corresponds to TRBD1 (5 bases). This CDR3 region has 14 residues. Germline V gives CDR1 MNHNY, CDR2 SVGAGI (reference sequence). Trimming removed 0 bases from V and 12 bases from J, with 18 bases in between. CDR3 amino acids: CASSYSPTDDSGYF. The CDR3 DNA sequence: TGTGCCAGCAGTTACTCCCCGACAGACGACTCGGGGTACTTC.

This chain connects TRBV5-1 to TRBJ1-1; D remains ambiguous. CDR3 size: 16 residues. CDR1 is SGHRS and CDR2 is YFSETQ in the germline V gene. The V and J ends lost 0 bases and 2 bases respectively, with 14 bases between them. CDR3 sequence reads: CASSLELSRRNTEAFF. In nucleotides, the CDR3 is TGCGCCAGCAGCTTGGAGCTCTCCAGGCGAAACACTGAAGCTTTCTTT.

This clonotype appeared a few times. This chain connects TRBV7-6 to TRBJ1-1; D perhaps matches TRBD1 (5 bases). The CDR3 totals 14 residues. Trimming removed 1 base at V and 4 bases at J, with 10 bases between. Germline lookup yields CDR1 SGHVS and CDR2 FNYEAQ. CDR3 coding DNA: TGTGCCAGCAGCTTAGGCCCAGGGACCACTGAAGCTTTCTTT. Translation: CASSLGPGTTEAFF.

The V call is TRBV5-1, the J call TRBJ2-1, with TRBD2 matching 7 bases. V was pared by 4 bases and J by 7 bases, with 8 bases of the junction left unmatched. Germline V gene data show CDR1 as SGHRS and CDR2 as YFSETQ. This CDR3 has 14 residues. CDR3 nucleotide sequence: TGCGCCAGCAGCGCGGGAGTAGAGGGAAATGAGCAGTTCTTC. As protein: CASSAGVEGNEQFF. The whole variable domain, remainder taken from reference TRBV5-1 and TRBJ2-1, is KAGVTQTPRYLIKTRGQQVTLSCSPISGHRSVSWYQQTPGQGLQFLFEYFSETQRNKGNFPGRFSGRQFSNSRSEMNVSTLELGDSALYLCASSAGVEGNEQFFGPGTRLTVL.

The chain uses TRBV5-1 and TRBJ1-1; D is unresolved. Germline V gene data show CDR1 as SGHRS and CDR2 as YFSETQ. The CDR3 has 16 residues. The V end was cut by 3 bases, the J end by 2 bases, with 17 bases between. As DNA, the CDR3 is TGCGCCAGCAGCTCCCCCCGTGGAGGAAGTAACACTGAAGCTTTCTTT. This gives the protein CASSSPRGGSNTEAFF.